This paragraph reports one T cell receptor (beta chain). This clone was seen just once. The clone's antigen remains unknown. No much larger clone is present one base from it, and per-base qualities are unavailable. The data stem from a study of preoperative IRX-2 immunotherapy in early breast cancer (dated by TCRdb to the late 2010s). In light of the paper, this sample's treatment or condition label describes: preoperative locoregional IRX-2 cytokine immunotherapy. The samples were obtained from a phase Ib study that tested preoperative, locoregional IRX-2 cytokine immunotherapy meant to prime immune responses. Patients with early-stage breast cancer who were given IRX-2 before surgery served as donors. Relative to germline, V is 5 bases shorter and J is 5 bases shorter, with 24 bases between their ends. The cysteine opens and the phenylalanine closes a CDR3 of 17 amino acids. Only the CDR3 part of the read is kept: 51 bases, read in frame from the first base. The germline V gene sets CDR1 to MNHGY and CDR2 to SAAAGT.

Receptors were amplified or captured by the immunoSEQ multiplex PCR assay. TCRdb provides this immuneACCESS table in a form limited to in-frame rearrangements. Some clones are lacking; in checked studies, under half of them reflect an unresolved V gene, and why the rest are absent is not known. The sample profile shows fewer than 3,500 clones; 76% of them were found once. Around an eighth of the sample belongs to the ten largest clones. The sequence was collected from a human donor with breast cancer. The material was tumor tissue, obtained after IRX-2 immunotherapy. This receptor chain uses TRBV6-8 and TRBJ1-2; no confident D gene assignment can be made. The CDR3 has the sequence CASSRTASVSTSYGYTF. The nucleotides are TGTGCCAGCAGTCGTACAGCGTCCGTATCAACAAGTTATGGCTACACCTTC.